The 21 T cell receptor beta chains below all came from one sample that was sequenced in a study of blood T cell repertoires in COVID-19 (dated by TCRdb to about 2020). The library relied on the immunoSEQ multiplex PCR assay. Drawn from immuneACCESS, this table holds only the in-frame rearrangements with V and J called that TCRdb kept. Clones are partly lost; checked studies trace under half to an unresolved V gene and leave the rest unexplained. This sample comprises 200,000 to 300,000 clones, 86% of them detected only once. The ten largest clones capture approximately 2.4% of the sample. Sequencing input: PBMCs or T cells enriched from blood (not recorded which). The source is a woman aged 18 to 35 who had recovered from COVID-19.

This clone was counted between two and nine times. The chain joins TRBV6-5 to TRBJ1-6, with 9 bases fitting TRBD1. Losses at the gene ends were 6 bases for V and 8 bases for J; bases not matched to a gene: 5. CDR3 length: 14 residues. Germline CDR1 is MNHEY and CDR2 is SVGAGI. CDR3 loop: CASRLGQGYSPLHF. The CDR3 region has the DNA TGTGCCAGCAGATTGGGACAGGGTTATTCACCCCTCCACTTT.

V usage is TRBV5-1 and J usage is TRBJ2-7; possible D gene TRBD2, 5 bases. The germline gives CDR1 SGHRS, CDR2 YFSETQ. The CDR3 contains 16 residues. Trimming left V 4 bases short and J 2 bases short, with 19 bases between. The CDR3 DNA reads as TGCGCCAGCAGCCTGGCTCTAGCCGAACCCACCTACGAGCAGTACTTC. Protein product: CASSLALAEPTYEQYF.

The chain couples TRBV30 to TRBJ2-3, with 8 bases aligning to TRBD2. Per the germline V gene, CDR1 is GTSNPN and CDR2 is SVGIG (reference sequence). This CDR3 has 14 amino acids. V lost 3 bases to trimming and J lost 4 bases; unmatched junction nucleotides: 6. In DNA form, the CDR3 reads TGTGCCTGGAGACTGACGGGGGGGCCAGATACGCAGTATTTT. Amino acid sequence: CAWRLTGGPDTQYF. Full variable domain (missing parts from reference TRBV30 and TRBJ2-3): SQTIHQWPATLVQPVGSPLSLECTVEGTSNPNLYWYRQAAGRGLQLLFYSVGIGQISSEVPQNLSASRPQDRQFILSSKKLLLSDSGFYLCAWRLTGGPDTQYFGPGTRLTVL.

This CDR3 reads CAWSVRGRTQYF. The CDR3 DNA sequence: TGTGCCTGGAGTGTAAGGGGTCGGACCCAGTACTTC. The chain carries TRBV30 and TRBJ2-5; TRBD1 is a possible D gene (5 bases). CDR1 GTSNPN and CDR2 SVGIG come from the germline V gene (reference sequence). V dropped 0 bases and J dropped 7 bases, with 9 bases sitting between them. There are 12 residues in the CDR3.

The chain has TRBV2 and TRBJ2-1, with TRBD1 matching over 7 bases. Unmatched junction bases numbered 3, after V lost 3 bases and J lost 4 bases. This CDR3 spans 14 amino acids. The V gene's germline CDR1 is SNHLY and CDR2 FYNNEI. The CDR3 protein is CASSDRDRYNEQFF. The CDR3 DNA is TGTGCCAGCAGTGACAGGGACAGATACAATGAGCAGTTCTTC. Together with reference TRBV2 and TRBJ2-1, the CDR3 gives the full variable domain: EPEVTQTPSHQVTQMGQEVILRCVPISNHLYFYWYRQILGQKVEFLVSFYNNEISEKSEIFDDQFSVERPDGSNFTLKIRSTKLEDSAMYFCASSDRDRYNEQFFGPGTRLTVL.

This chain links TRBV7-2 with TRBJ2-3, with 9 nucleotides matching TRBD2. Germline CDR1 and CDR2: SGHTA and FQGNSA. The CDR3 is 18 amino acids. After removal of 5 bases from V and 1 base from J, the junction contained 13 bases not matched to a gene. The CDR3 loop reads CASSRGISGRGGTDTQYF. The CDR3 DNA follows: TGTGCCAGCAGCCGTGGGATTAGCGGGAGAGGCGGCACAGATACGCAGTATTTT.

The genes are TRBV5-4 and TRBJ2-1; a possible D gene is TRBD1 (5 bases). The CDR3 runs 14 residues. Looked up from germline, CDR1 is SGHNT and CDR2 is YYREEE (reference sequence). Trimming shortened V by 0 bases and J by 8 bases, and 12 bases separated the two germline ends. CDR3: CASSLDVGRHEQFF. DNA of the CDR3: TGTGCCAGCAGCTTGGATGTGGGGCGGCATGAGCAGTTCTTC. Based on the CDR3 plus reference TRBV5-4 and TRBJ2-1, the full variable domain is ETGVTQSPTHLIKTRGQQVTLRCSSQSGHNTVSWYQQALGQGPQFIFQYYREEENGRGNFPPRFSGLQFPNYSSELNVNALELDDSALYLCASSLDVGRHEQFFGPGTRLTVL.

This clone was counted a single time. This sequence joins TRBV9 and TRBJ1-4; 9 positions match TRBD1. Germline lookup yields CDR1 SGDLS and CDR2 YYNGEE. The junction had 7 bases not matched to a gene; V was cut back by 0 bases and J by 7 bases. The CDR3 loop spans 16 amino acids. CDR3 DNA: TGTGCCAGCAGCGTAGGGAACCCGGGACAGGGTGAAAAACTGTTTTTT. It yields the protein CASSVGNPGQGEKLFF.

This clone came up once. The chain couples TRBV3-1 (or the pseudogene TRBV3-2) to TRBJ2-3, with 9 bases that match TRBD2. The V segment lost 1 base and the J segment 1 base; nucleotides outside the gene matches: 3. The germline V gene encodes CDR1 LGHDT and CDR2 YNNKEL (reference sequence). This CDR3 comprises 16 residues. The CDR3 DNA reads as TGTGCCAGCAGCCAAGCCCAGCGGGGGGGCACAGATACGCAGTATTTT. This codes for CASSQAQRGGTDTQYF.

V is TRBV28 and J is TRBJ2-7; D uncertain. V dropped 6 bases and J dropped 5 bases, with 20 bases sitting between them. The germline CDR1 and CDR2 sequences are MDHEN and SYDVKM. This CDR3 has 15 amino acids. CDR3 nucleotides: TGTGCCAGCAGCCGAACGGAGCCCCCCAAGGACGAGCAGTACTTC. This encodes CASSRTEPPKDEQYF.

The genes are TRBV11-2 and TRBJ2-2; TRBD2 might be the D (7 bases). Trimming cost V 3 bases and J 4 bases, with 15 bases left between them. The CDR3 contains 16 residues. Germline loops: CDR1 SGHAT, CDR2 FQNNGV. CDR3 region: CASSFRRGLGTGELFF. Here the CDR3 DNA reads TGTGCCAGCAGCTTTAGGCGGGGGCTTGGCACCGGGGAGCTGTTTTTT.

The V and J genes are TRBV28 and TRBJ1-1; no reliable D call. This CDR3 comprises 14 residues. Germline CDR1 MDHEN, CDR2 SYDVKM. V was pared by 0 bases and J by 0 bases, with 5 bases between. CDR3 protein: CASSLWTVNTEAFF. The DNA for the CDR3 is TGTGCCAGCAGTTTATGGACTGTGAACACTGAAGCTTTCTTT.

The genes are TRBV2 and TRBJ1-1; TRBD1 matches at 8 bases. Germline CDR1 and CDR2: SNHLY and FYNNEI. The CDR3 totals 14 residues. V was pared by 7 bases and J by 2 bases, with 6 bases of the junction left unmatched. CDR3 residues: CASNTDRGNTEAFF. For the CDR3, the DNA is TGTGCCAGCAATACAGACAGGGGTAACACTGAAGCTTTCTTT.

This chain connects TRBV7-2 to TRBJ1-1; a weak D match, TRBD1 (5 bases). CDR3 size: 14 residues. The germline V gene has CDR1 SGHTA and CDR2 FQGNSA. The V and J ends lost 5 bases and 1 base respectively, with 11 bases between them. For the CDR3, the DNA is TGTGCCAGCAGCGTGAGTACAGGGAACACTGAAGCTTTCTTT. Its translation is CASSVSTGNTEAFF.

J is TRBJ2-7 and V is TRBV29-1; 12 nucleotides align to TRBD2. Germline trimming cut 6 bases from V and 0 bases from J; bases unmatched to any gene: 9. Germline values: CDR1 SQVTM, CDR2 ANQGSEA. The CDR3 extends over 16 amino acids. CDR3 loop: CSVMGLAGRSSYEQYF. The CDR3 DNA sequence: TGCAGCGTAATGGGACTAGCGGGCAGGAGCTCCTACGAGCAGTACTTC.

The chain uses TRBV25-1 and TRBJ2-1; TRBD2 aligns across 13 bases. The V and J ends lost 8 bases and 9 bases, in that order; junction bases with no gene match: 10. This CDR3 contains 15 residues. Germline V gene sequence: CDR1 MGHDK, CDR2 SYGVNS. In DNA, the CDR3 is TGTGCCAGCGTGACTAGCGGGAGGCCACGAGGTGAGCAGTTCTTC. Its protein is CASVTSGRPRGEQFF.

The sample holds one count of this clone. The chain links TRBV24-1 to TRBJ2-5; TRBD2 agrees at 8 bases. CDR3 length: 13 amino acids. Germline V gives CDR1 KGHDR, CDR2 SFDVKD. J was trimmed by 7 bases and V by 3 bases; bases with no gene match: 3. The CDR3 sequence: CATSDVAGLTQYF. As DNA, the CDR3 is TGTGCCACCAGTGATGTAGCGGGACTGACCCAGTACTTC.

J is TRBJ1-1 and V is TRBV28; 8 nucleotides agree with TRBD1. The CDR3 extends over 18 amino acids. Germline V CDR1 and CDR2: MDHEN, SYDVKM. The junction had 12 bases not matched to a gene; V was cut back by 3 bases and J by 0 bases. The CDR3, as DNA: TGTGCCAGCAGTTTGGGGACAGGTAGGCCTAGGGTGAACACTGAAGCTTTCTTT. Residues: CASSLGTGRPRVNTEAFF.

The chain has TRBV6-5 and TRBJ2-7, with TRBD2 as a possible D gene (7 bases). CDR1 is MNHEY and CDR2 is SVGAGI in the germline V gene. CDR3 length: 16 amino acids. Trimming took off 2 bases at V and 2 bases at J, with 16 bases between the two ends. The CDR3 DNA follows: TGTGCCAGCAGTTACGATCGGACTAGGGGGACCTACGAGCAGTACTTC. Its translation is CASSYDRTRGTYEQYF.

The chain is built from TRBV7-6 and TRBJ2-5; possible D gene TRBD2, 6 bases. Germline values: CDR1 SGHVS, CDR2 FNYEAQ. The CDR3 covers 15 residues. V was shortened by 0 bases and J by 7 bases, with 15 bases between the two germline ends. The CDR3 region has the DNA TGTGCCAGCAGCTTAGCCGCCGCCCGGCGGGGGACCCAGTACTTC. Translating it yields CASSLAAARRGTQYF.

This rearrangement joins TRBV6-5 to TRBJ1-2; TRBD1 matches 12 bases. The CDR3 runs to 13 residues. In germline, CDR1 is MNHEY, CDR2 SVGAGI. Trimming cost V 7 bases and J 8 bases; bases outside gene matches: 5. The DNA of the CDR3 is TGTGCCAGCAAGGGACAGGGGGCGTTCGGCTACACCTTC. Protein product: CASKGQGAFGYTF.